The 2 T cell receptor beta chains below were found in one sample sequenced in a study of shared clonotypes between healthy human individuals. Libraries were prepared by immunoSEQ multiplex PCR; TCRdb keeps only in-frame clonotypes and omits some of them. The top ten hold 0.39% of the sample, which has a few million clones, approximately 93% seen once. Sequenced sample: naive CD4+ T cells from PBMCs. Subset described: CD45RA+ positively selected. The receptors stem from a man younger than 30 in good health. Some clones in this sample may be carry-over from other donors' samples.

This clone was recorded once. The chain is built from TRBV5-1 and TRBJ2-1, with D hard to call. Germline assignment: CDR1 SGHRS and CDR2 YFSETQ. This CDR3 is 14 amino acids long. Trimming pared 1 base from V and 7 bases from J, leaving 12 bases between. The CDR3 DNA is TGCGCCAGCAGCTTGTTTGGCCAAACAAATGAGCAGTTCTTC. Protein product: CASSLFGQTNEQFF.

The genes are TRBV9 and TRBJ2-1, with 12 bases fitting TRBD2. Germline V gene lookup returns CDR1 SGDLS and CDR2 YYNGEE. After removal of 4 bases from V and 8 bases from J, the junction contained 7 bases not matched to a gene. This CDR3 is 15 amino acids long. The CDR3 loop is CASSTPSGRADEQFF. For the CDR3, the DNA is TGTGCCAGCAGCACCCCTAGCGGGAGGGCCGATGAGCAGTTCTTC.